Each of the 16 T cell receptor beta chains below was sequenced from the same sample in a study of blood T cell repertoires in COVID-19. The repertoire was sequenced with immunoSEQ multiplex PCR; TCRdb's copy has only in-frame clones and lacks some. The table has 65,000 to 70,000 clones, around 93% seen once; the top ten hold around 2.6%. The source material was peripheral blood. These receptors came from a man between 65 and 79 years old with active COVID-19.

CDR3 DNA: TGTGCCAGCAGACAGGGGAGAGTCCCTGAAGCTTTCTTT. It yields the protein CASRQGRVPEAFF. The chain links TRBV28 to TRBJ1-1, with 7 bases matching TRBD1. The germline V gene encodes CDR1 MDHEN and CDR2 SYDVKM. The CDR3 is 13 residues long. V was pared by 6 bases and J by 6 bases, with 7 bases of the junction left unmatched. Together with reference TRBV28 and TRBJ1-1, the CDR3 gives the full variable domain: DVKVTQSSRYLVKRTGEKVFLECVQDMDHENMFWYRQDPGLGLRLIYFSYDVKMKEKGDIPEGYSVSREKKERFSLILESASTNQTSMYLCASRQGRVPEAFFGQGTRLTVV.

The V and J genes are TRBV11-3 and TRBJ2-5; TRBD2 matches at 9 bases. Looked up from germline, CDR1 is SGHNT and CDR2 is YENEEA. The CDR3 loop spans 16 amino acids. V gave up 2 bases and J gave up 5 bases; unmatched junction bases: 9. The CDR3 nucleotides are TGTGCCAGCAGCTTAACCCTTAGCGGGGGTATGGAGACCCAGTACTTC. Encoded protein: CASSLTLSGGMETQYF. Filled out from reference TRBV11-3 and TRBJ2-5, the complete variable domain reads EAGVVQSPRYKIIEKKQPVAFWCNPISGHNTLYWYLQNLGQGPELLIRYENEEAVDDSQLPKDRFSAERLKGVDSTLKIQPAELGDSAVYLCASSLTLSGGMETQYFGPGTRLLVL.

The table lists this clone with a count of one. The genes are TRBV19 and TRBJ2-5; tentatively, D is TRBD2 (6 bases). V shed 5 bases and J shed 5 bases, with 18 bases lying between them. The CDR3 sequence is 15 residues long. The germline gives CDR1 LNHDA, CDR2 SQIVND (reference sequence). CDR3 residues: CASSPLTSGRETQYF. The CDR3, as DNA: TGTGCCAGTAGTCCGCTTACAAGCGGGCGGGAGACCCAGTACTTC.

The V call is TRBV14, the J call TRBJ1-5; D remains unclear. This CDR3 has 17 amino acids. Germline V gene sequence: CDR1 SGHDN, CDR2 FVKESK. V shed 0 bases and J shed 2 bases, with 14 bases lying between them. The CDR3 DNA reads TGTGCCAGCAGCCAAGATCGAAGAGAAGAGGGCAATCAGCCCCAGCATTTT. Translating gives CASSQDRREEGNQPQHF. Full variable domain (missing parts from reference TRBV14 and TRBJ1-5): EAGVTQFPSHSVIEKGQTVTLRCDPISGHDNLYWYRRVMGKEIKFLLHFVKESKQDESGMPNNRFLAERTGGTYSTLKVQPAELEDSGVYFCASSQDRREEGNQPQHFGDGTRLSIL.

The chain employs TRBV9 and TRBJ2-2; no reliable D call. CDR1 is SGDLS, CDR2 YYNGEE, per germline. This CDR3 spans 13 amino acids. V lost 6 bases, J lost 2 bases, and 8 bases lay in between. The CDR3 nucleotides are TGTGCCAGCAACTCAGGAAACACCGGGGAGCTGTTTTTT. Translating it yields CASNSGNTGELFF.

V usage is TRBV4-3 and J usage is TRBJ2-6; TRBD1 aligns across 9 bases. The germline gives CDR1 LGHNA, CDR2 YSLEER. With V trimmed by 0 bases and J by 3 bases, 18 bases remained unmatched. This CDR3 is 22 amino acids long. CDR3 residues: CASSQDMMGQGSLFFGANVLTF. CDR3 coding DNA: TGCGCCAGCAGCCAAGATATGATGGGACAGGGCTCCCTATTTTTTGGGGCCAACGTCCTGACTTTC.

The chain combines TRBV7-8 with TRBJ2-7; the match to TRBD1 covers 8 bases. There are 19 residues in the CDR3. CDR1 and CDR2 from the germline V gene are SGHVS and FQNEAQ. Germline trimming cut 5 bases from V and 0 bases from J; bases unmatched to any gene: 18. The CDR3 region has the DNA TGTGCCAGCAGCGGCCCGGGACAGGAGCTTTCTTTTTTCTCCTACGAGCAGTACTTC. Translated: CASSGPGQELSFFSYEQYF.

The V and J genes are TRBV7-9 and TRBJ1-2; D not resolved. The V end was cut by 5 bases, the J end by 1 base, with 11 bases between. The CDR3 is 14 residues long. Germline V gene lookup returns CDR1 SEHNR and CDR2 FQNEAQ (reference sequence). DNA for the CDR3: TGTGCCAGCAGCCCTAGCGGGGTTAACTATGGCTACACCTTC. Amino acid sequence: CASSPSGVNYGYTF.

Only a few counts were recorded for this clone. The gene calls are TRBV27 and TRBJ1-2; weak D call: TRBD1 (5 bases). The V end was cut by 5 bases, the J end by 7 bases, with 14 bases between. Germline V lookup: CDR1 MNHEY, CDR2 SMNVEV (reference sequence). The CDR3 loop spans 13 amino acids. Here the CDR3 DNA reads TGTGCCAGCAGTCCAACAGGAATCGGTGGCTACACCTTC. Translating it yields CASSPTGIGGYTF.

The gene calls are TRBV10-3 and TRBJ2-3; 11 positions agree with TRBD2. The CDR3 extends over 18 amino acids. The germline gives CDR1 ENHRY, CDR2 SYGVKD. V shed 8 bases and J 0 bases; nucleotides not matched to a gene: 13. This CDR3 is CAIHSSLAGGLSTDTQYF. CDR3 DNA: TGTGCCATCCATAGTTCGCTAGCGGGGGGACTTAGCACAGATACGCAGTATTTT.

The V and J genes are TRBV19 and TRBJ2-3; TRBD2 matches 8 bases. V trimming: 6 bases; J trimming: 2 bases; junction bases outside the gene matches: 7. In germline, CDR1 is LNHDA, CDR2 SQIVND (reference sequence). The CDR3 has 15 amino acids. CDR3 DNA sequence: TGTGCCAGTAGCCCCCAGCGGGGGACCACAGATACGCAGTATTTT. Translation: CASSPQRGTTDTQYF.

The rearrangement uses TRBV11-1 and TRBJ2-5, with D tentatively TRBD1 (6 bases). V was pared by 5 bases and J by 5 bases, with 12 bases between. Germline values: CDR1 SGHAT, CDR2 FQDESV (reference sequence). The CDR3 has 13 amino acids. DNA for the CDR3: TGTGCCAGCAGCCCCCAGGGGTGGGAGACCCAGTACTTC. As protein: CASSPQGWETQYF. The variable domain in full, completed from reference TRBV11-1 and TRBJ2-5, reads EAEVAQSPRYKITEKSQAVAFWCDPISGHATLYWYRQILGQGPELLVQFQDESVVDDSQLPKDRFSAERLKGVDSTLKIQPAELGDSAMYLCASSPQGWETQYFGPGTRLLVL.

J is TRBJ1-5 and V is TRBV28; possible D gene TRBD1, 6 bases. The CDR3 is 14 residues long. Trimming took off 8 bases at V and 1 base at J, with 12 bases between the two ends. Looked up from germline, CDR1 is MDHEN and CDR2 is SYDVKM. For the CDR3, the DNA is TGTGCCAGCCTACGACAGGCGAGCAATCAGCCCCAGCATTTT. Protein: CASLRQASNQPQHF. Complete variable domain (other parts from reference TRBV28 and TRBJ1-5): DVKVTQSSRYLVKRTGEKVFLECVQDMDHENMFWYRQDPGLGLRLIYFSYDVKMKEKGDIPEGYSVSREKKERFSLILESASTNQTSMYLCASLRQASNQPQHFGDGTRLSIL.

The CDR3 region has the DNA TGTGCCAGCAGGAGGTTAGCGGGAGGGACCACTGAAGCTTTCTTT. Translation: CASRRLAGGTTEAFF. The chain couples TRBV5-8 to TRBJ1-1; TRBD1 might be the D (5 bases). Germline V gene lookup returns CDR1 SGHTS and CDR2 YDEGEE. V was shortened by 5 bases and J by 4 bases, with 18 bases between the two germline ends. CDR3 length: 15 amino acids.

The chain couples TRBV19 to TRBJ1-1; D perhaps matches TRBD1 (6 bases). This CDR3 is built from 14 residues. Trimming took off 8 bases at V and 5 bases at J, with 18 bases between the two ends. Germline values: CDR1 LNHDA, CDR2 SQIVND (reference sequence). The CDR3 here is CASAQGTMATEAFF. In DNA, the CDR3 is TGTGCCAGTGCACAGGGCACCATGGCGACTGAAGCTTTCTTT.

The J gene is TRBJ2-2, the V gene TRBV7-2; a possible D gene is TRBD1 (6 bases). Germline V CDR1 and CDR2: SGHTA, FQGNSA. Trimming took off 3 bases at V and 4 bases at J, with 9 bases between the two ends. CDR3 length: 14 residues. In nucleotides, the CDR3 is TGTGCCAGCAGCTTGAGGGGGTTCACCGGGGAGCTGTTTTTT. It is translated as CASSLRGFTGELFF. The variable domain in full, with the rest retrieved from reference TRBV7-2 and TRBJ2-2, is GAGVSQSPSNKVTEKGKDVELRCDPISGHTALYWYRQSLGQGLEFLIYFQGNSAPDKSGLPSDRFSAERTGGSVSTLTIQRTQQEDSAVYLCASSLRGFTGELFFGEGSRLTVL.